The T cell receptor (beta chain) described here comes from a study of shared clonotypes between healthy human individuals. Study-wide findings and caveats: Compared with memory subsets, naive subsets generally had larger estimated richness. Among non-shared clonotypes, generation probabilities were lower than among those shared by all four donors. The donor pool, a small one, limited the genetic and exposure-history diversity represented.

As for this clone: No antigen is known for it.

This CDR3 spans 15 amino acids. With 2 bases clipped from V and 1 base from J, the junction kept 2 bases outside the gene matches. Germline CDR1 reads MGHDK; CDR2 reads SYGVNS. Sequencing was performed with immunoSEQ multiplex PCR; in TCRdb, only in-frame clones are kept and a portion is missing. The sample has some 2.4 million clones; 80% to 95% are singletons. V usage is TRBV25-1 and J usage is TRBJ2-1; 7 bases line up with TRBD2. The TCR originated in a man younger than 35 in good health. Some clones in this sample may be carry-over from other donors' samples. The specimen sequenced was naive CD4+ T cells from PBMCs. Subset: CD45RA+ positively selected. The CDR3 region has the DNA TGTGCCAGCAGTGAAGAACTAGCGTCCTACAATGAGCAGTTCTTC. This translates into CASSEELASYNEQFF.